The 15 T cell receptor beta chains below all came from one sample that was sequenced in a study of blood T cell repertoires in COVID-19. Assay: immunoSEQ multiplex PCR; the TCRdb copy retains only in-frame clones and omits some. The sample has about 180,000 clones, 87% seen once. The sequencing input was peripheral blood. These receptors were collected from a woman in her sixties or seventies with COVID-19, enrolled during active disease.

The chain couples TRBV7-9 to TRBJ2-7; 7 nucleotides align to TRBD1. The CDR3 totals 14 residues. Germline CDR1 and CDR2: SEHNR and FQNEAQ (reference sequence). V lost 4 bases to trimming and J lost 3 bases; unmatched junction nucleotides: 6. The CDR3 coding sequence is TGTGCCAGCAGCTCGACAGGGACCAACTACGAGCAGTACTTC. Its protein product is CASSSTGTNYEQYF.

The chain recombines TRBV5-5 with TRBJ1-1; 9 positions agree with TRBD1. Germline V gives CDR1 SGHKS, CDR2 YYEKEE (reference sequence). This CDR3 comprises 14 residues. J lost 5 bases, V lost 2 bases, and 4 bases had no gene match. This CDR3 reads CASSLGTGMTEAFF. CDR3 DNA: TGTGCCAGCAGCTTAGGGACAGGGATGACTGAAGCTTTCTTT.

The chain has TRBV6-1 and TRBJ1-3; weak D call: TRBD1 (6 bases). Trimming left V 2 bases short and J 0 bases short, with 14 bases between. Germline V lookup: CDR1 MNHNS, CDR2 SASEGT. The CDR3 length is 17 residues. The CDR3 nucleotides are TGTGCCAGCAGTGAACCGGGACACCAAATCTCTGGAAACACCATATATTTT. Translation gives CASSEPGHQISGNTIYF.

This clone was observed once. The chain carries TRBV9 and TRBJ1-3; 9 bases agree with TRBD1. Germline V lookup: CDR1 SGDLS, CDR2 YYNGEE. J was trimmed by 2 bases and V by 0 bases; bases with no gene match: 6. CDR3 size: 17 residues. CDR3 sequence reads: CASSVGWRTGAGNTIYF. DNA for the CDR3: TGTGCCAGCAGCGTAGGATGGCGGACAGGGGCTGGAAACACCATATATTTT.

In nucleotides, the CDR3 is TGTGCCTGGGACCTGACTAGCTCCTACGAGCAGTACTTC. Protein product: CAWDLTSSYEQYF. V is TRBV30 and J is TRBJ2-7, with D possibly matching TRBD2 (6 bases). Germline-derived CDR1 and CDR2 are GTSNPN and SVGIG (reference sequence). This CDR3 has 13 amino acids. V lost 5 bases, J lost 0 bases, and 11 bases lay in between.

The genes are TRBV6-2 or TRBV6-3 and TRBJ1-5, with 10 bases lining up with TRBD1. Unmatched junction bases numbered 4, after V lost 4 bases and J lost 4 bases. The length of the CDR3 is 15 residues. Germline V lookup: CDR1 MNHEY, CDR2 SVGEGT. The CDR3: CASSLGTGANQPQHF. For the CDR3, the DNA is TGTGCCAGCAGTTTGGGGACAGGGGCGAATCAGCCCCAGCATTTT.

This clone was seen only once. V gene TRBV6-5 combines with J gene TRBJ1-6, with D possibly TRBD1 on 6 matching bases. The germline V and J ends were trimmed by 6 bases and 5 bases, with 11 bases remaining between them. The CDR3 runs to 14 residues. Germline CDR1 and CDR2: MNHEY and SVGAGI. CDR3: CASRGGPNNSPLHF. CDR3 bases: TGTGCCAGCAGAGGGGGACCGAATAATTCACCCCTCCACTTT.

Of note for this clone: Its ends do not fully match the called genes, so a read error is possible. The chain carries TRBV7-7 and TRBJ2-2; D might be TRBD1 (6 bases). The CDR3 is 14 residues long. In germline, CDR1 is SSHAT, CDR2 FNYEAQ (reference sequence). The CDR3 DNA reads TGTGCTAGCAGCCGGACAGTTAACACCGGGGAGCTGTTTTTT. It encodes CASSRTVNTGELFF.

The chain carries TRBV3-1 (or the pseudogene TRBV3-2) and TRBJ1-2; 9 bases fit TRBD1. Germline CDR1 LGHDT, CDR2 YNNKEL (reference sequence). The CDR3 has 18 residues. V shed 1 base, J shed 0 bases, and the junction held 9 bases outside the gene matches. CDR3 sequence: CASSQVRDREFSNYGYTF. The CDR3 bases are TGTGCCAGCAGCCAAGTGCGGGACAGGGAGTTTTCTAACTATGGCTACACCTTC.

This chain connects TRBV5-1 to TRBJ2-2, with unresolved D. V lost 0 bases to trimming and J lost 1 base, with 7 bases between them. Germline CDR1 is SGHRS and CDR2 is YFSETQ. CDR3 length: 15 amino acids. The CDR3: CASSLATVNTGELFF. DNA of the CDR3: TGCGCCAGCAGCTTGGCCACGGTGAACACCGGGGAGCTGTTTTTT.

This chain joins TRBV19 and TRBJ2-1, with a possible D match to TRBD1 (6 bases). V lost 5 bases and J lost 8, with 10 bases in between. Per the germline V gene, CDR1 is LNHDA and CDR2 is SQIVND (reference sequence). The CDR3 runs 12 residues. In DNA, the CDR3 is TGTGCCAGTAGTTTACAGGGCCATGAGCAGTTCTTC. Amino acid sequence: CASSLQGHEQFF.

This chain connects TRBV14 to TRBJ1-1; no firm D call. V shed 3 bases and J shed 1 base, with 9 bases lying between them. This CDR3 spans 14 amino acids. Germline values: CDR1 SGHDN, CDR2 FVKESK. In DNA form, the CDR3 reads TGTGCCAGCAGCCATATTGTAGCGAACACTGAAGCTTTCTTT. Translating gives CASSHIVANTEAFF.

The chain employs TRBV5-6 and TRBJ1-2; D remains ambiguous. The CDR3 consists of 14 residues. Germline values: CDR1 SGHDT, CDR2 YYEEEE. Trimming cost V 0 bases and J 7 bases, with 13 bases left between them. The CDR3 is CASSLGRPAGGYTF. The CDR3 DNA reads as TGTGCCAGCAGCTTGGGTAGACCCGCGGGTGGCTACACCTTC.

This chain connects TRBV7-9 to TRBJ2-1, with 10 bases identical to TRBD1. The CDR3 sequence is 13 residues long. Germline V lookup: CDR1 SEHNR, CDR2 FQNEAQ (reference sequence). V lost 6 bases and J lost 8; bases outside the gene matches: 4. The DNA for the CDR3 is TGTGCCAGCAGACTGACAGGGGGCGATGAGCAGTTCTTC. It specifies CASRLTGGDEQFF.

V gene TRBV5-1 combines with J gene TRBJ1-6, with 7 bases identical to TRBD1. CDR3 length: 19 residues. V trimming: 3 bases; J trimming: 0 bases; junction bases outside the gene matches: 12. In germline, CDR1 is SGHRS, CDR2 YFSETQ. The CDR3 DNA reads TGCGCCAGCAGCTACAGACAGGGAGCCATGAGCTCCTATAATTCACCCCTCCACTTT. The encoded protein is CASSYRQGAMSSYNSPLHF.